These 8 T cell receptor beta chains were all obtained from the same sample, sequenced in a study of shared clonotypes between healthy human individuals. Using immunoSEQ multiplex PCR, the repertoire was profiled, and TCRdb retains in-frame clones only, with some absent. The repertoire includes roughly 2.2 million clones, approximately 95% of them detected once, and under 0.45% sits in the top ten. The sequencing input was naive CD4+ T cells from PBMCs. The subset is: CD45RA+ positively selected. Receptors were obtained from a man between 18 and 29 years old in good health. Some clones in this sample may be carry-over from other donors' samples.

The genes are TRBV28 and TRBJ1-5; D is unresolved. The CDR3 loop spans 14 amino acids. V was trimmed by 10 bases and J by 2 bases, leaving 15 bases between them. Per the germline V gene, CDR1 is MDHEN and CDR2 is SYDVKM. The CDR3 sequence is CATFHKRGNQPQHF. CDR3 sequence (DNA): TGTGCCACCTTTCACAAGCGGGGCAATCAGCCCCAGCATTTT.

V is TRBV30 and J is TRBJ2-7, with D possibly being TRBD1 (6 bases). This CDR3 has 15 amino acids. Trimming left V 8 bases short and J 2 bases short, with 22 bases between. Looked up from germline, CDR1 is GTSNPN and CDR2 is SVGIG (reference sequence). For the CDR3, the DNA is TGTGCCAGTAACAGGGACGACGCGATTACCTACGAGCAGTACTTC. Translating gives CASNRDDAITYEQYF.

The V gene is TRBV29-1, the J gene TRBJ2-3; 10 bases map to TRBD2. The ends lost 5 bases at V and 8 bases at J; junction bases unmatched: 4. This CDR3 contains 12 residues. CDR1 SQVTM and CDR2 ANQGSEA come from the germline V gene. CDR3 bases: TGCAGCGTTACTAGCGGGATTGTTACGCAGTATTTT. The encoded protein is CSVTSGIVTQYF.

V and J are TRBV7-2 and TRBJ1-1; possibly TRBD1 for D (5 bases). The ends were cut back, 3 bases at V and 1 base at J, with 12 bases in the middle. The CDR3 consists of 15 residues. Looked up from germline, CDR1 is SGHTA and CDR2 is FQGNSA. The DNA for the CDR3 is TGTGCCAGCAGCTTCAGGGAATGGGGGAACACTGAAGCTTTCTTT. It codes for CASSFREWGNTEAFF.

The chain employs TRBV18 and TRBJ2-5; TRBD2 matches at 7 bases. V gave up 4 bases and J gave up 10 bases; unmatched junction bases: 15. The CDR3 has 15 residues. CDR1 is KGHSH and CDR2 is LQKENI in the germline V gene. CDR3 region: CASSRMFAEPGGQYF. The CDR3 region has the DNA TGTGCCAGCTCACGTATGTTCGCAGAACCGGGGGGCCAGTACTTC.

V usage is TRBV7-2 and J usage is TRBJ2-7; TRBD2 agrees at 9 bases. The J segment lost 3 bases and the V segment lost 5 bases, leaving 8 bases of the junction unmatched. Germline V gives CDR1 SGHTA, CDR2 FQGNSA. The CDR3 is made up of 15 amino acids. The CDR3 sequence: CASSLTSGSYYEQYF. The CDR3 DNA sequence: TGTGCCAGCAGCCTGACTAGCGGAAGTTACTACGAGCAGTACTTC.

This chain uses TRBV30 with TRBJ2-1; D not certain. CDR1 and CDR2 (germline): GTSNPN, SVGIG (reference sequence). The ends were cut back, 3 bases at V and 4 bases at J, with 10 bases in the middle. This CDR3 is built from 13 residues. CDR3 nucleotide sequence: TGTGCCTGGAGAGCAGGTTCATACAATGAGCAGTTCTTC. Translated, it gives CAWRAGSYNEQFF.

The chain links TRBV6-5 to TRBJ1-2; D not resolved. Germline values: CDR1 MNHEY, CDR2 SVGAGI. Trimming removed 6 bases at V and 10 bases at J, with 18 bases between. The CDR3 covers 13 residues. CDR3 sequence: CASSTGRIYPYTF. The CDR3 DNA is TGTGCCAGCAGCACCGGCCGAATCTATCCCTACACCTTC.